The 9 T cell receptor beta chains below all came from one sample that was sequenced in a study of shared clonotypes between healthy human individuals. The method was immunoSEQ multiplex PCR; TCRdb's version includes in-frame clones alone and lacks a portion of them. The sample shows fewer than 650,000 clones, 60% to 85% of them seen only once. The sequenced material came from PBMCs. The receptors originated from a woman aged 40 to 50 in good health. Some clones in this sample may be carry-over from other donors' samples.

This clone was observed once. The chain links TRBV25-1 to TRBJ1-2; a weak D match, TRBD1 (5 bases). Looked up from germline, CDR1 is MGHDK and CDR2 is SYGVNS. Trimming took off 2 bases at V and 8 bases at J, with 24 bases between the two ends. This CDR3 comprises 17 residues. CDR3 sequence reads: CASSEGGDSGEVLGYTF. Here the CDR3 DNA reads TGTGCCAGCAGTGAAGGCGGCGATTCGGGGGAGGTGTTGGGCTACACCTTC.

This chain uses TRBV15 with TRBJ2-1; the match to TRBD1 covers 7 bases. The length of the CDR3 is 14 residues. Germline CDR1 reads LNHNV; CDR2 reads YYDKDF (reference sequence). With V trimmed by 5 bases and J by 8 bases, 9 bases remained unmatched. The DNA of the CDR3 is TGTGCCACCAGCCGGGAAGGGGGCGGAGATGAGCAGTTCTTC. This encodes CATSREGGGDEQFF.

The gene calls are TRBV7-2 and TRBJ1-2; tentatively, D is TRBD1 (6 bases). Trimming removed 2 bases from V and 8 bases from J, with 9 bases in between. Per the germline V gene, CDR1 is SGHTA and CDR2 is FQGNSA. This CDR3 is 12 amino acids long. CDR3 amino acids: CASSLPGGGYTF. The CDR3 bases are TGTGCCAGCAGCTTACCGGGGGGCGGCTACACCTTC.

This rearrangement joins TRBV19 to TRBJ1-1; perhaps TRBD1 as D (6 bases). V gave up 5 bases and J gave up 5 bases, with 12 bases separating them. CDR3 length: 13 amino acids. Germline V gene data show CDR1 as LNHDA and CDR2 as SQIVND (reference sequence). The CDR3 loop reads CASSVNRGTEAFF. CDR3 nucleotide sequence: TGTGCCAGTAGTGTAAATAGGGGGACTGAAGCTTTCTTT.

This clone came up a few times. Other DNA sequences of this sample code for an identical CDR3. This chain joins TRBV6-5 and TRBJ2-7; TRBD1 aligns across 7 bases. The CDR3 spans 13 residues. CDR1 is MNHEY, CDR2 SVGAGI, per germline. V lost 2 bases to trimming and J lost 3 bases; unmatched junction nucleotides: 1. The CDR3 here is CASSYGDSYEQYF. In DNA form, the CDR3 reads TGTGCCAGCAGTTACGGGGACAGCTACGAGCAGTACTTC.

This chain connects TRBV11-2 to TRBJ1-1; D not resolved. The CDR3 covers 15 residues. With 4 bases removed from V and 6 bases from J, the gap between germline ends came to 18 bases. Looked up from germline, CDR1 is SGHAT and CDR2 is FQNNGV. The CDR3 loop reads CASSSLRVRVAEAFF. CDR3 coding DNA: TGTGCCAGCAGCTCCTTGCGAGTGAGGGTCGCTGAAGCTTTCTTT.

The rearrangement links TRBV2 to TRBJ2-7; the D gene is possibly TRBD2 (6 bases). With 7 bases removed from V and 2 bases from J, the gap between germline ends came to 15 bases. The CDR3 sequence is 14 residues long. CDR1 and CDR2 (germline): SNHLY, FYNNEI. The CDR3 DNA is TGTGCCAGCAACCTAGGCGGGGTAACCTACGAGCAGTACTTC. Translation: CASNLGGVTYEQYF.

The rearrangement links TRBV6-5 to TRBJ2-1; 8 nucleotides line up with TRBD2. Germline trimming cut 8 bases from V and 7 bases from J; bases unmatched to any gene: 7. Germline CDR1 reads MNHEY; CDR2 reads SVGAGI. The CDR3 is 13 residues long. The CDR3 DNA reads TGTGCCAGCGGACTAGCACGTAGGAATGAGCAGTTCTTC. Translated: CASGLARRNEQFF.

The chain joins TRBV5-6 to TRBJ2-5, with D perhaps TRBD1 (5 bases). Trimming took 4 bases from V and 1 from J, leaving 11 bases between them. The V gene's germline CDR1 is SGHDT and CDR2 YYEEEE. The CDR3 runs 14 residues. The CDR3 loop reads CASSVTATQETQYF. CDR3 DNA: TGTGCCAGCAGCGTGACAGCTACCCAAGAGACCCAGTACTTC.